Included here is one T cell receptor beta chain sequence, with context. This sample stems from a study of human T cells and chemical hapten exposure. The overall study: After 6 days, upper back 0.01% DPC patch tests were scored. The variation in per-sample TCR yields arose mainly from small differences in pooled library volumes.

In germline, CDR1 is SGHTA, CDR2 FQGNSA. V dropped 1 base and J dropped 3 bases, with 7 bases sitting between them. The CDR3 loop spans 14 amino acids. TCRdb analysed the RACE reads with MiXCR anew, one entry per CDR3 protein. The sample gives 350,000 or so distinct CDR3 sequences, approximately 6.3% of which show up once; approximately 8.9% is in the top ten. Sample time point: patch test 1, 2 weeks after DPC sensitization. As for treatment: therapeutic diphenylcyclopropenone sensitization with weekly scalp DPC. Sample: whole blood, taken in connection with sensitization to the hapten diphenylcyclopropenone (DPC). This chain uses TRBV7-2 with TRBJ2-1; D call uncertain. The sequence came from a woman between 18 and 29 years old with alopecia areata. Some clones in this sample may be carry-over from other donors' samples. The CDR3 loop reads CASSLESVYNEQFF. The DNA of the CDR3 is TGTGCCAGCAGCTTAGAATCAGTCTACAATGAGCAGTTCTTC.